This TCR beta chain was sequenced in a study of shared clonotypes between healthy human individuals. Germline V CDR1 and CDR2: GTSNPN, SVGIG (reference sequence). This CDR3 region has 14 residues. The V and J ends lost 4 bases and 4 bases respectively, with 16 bases between them. Sequencing used immunoSEQ multiplex PCR; TCRdb keeps in-frame clones, though not all of them. This sample has about 2.5 million clones, with 92% found just once. Sequenced sample: naive CD4+ T cells from PBMCs. Subset reported: CD45RA+ positively selected. This clonotype originated in a man aged 18 to 29 in good health. Some clones in this sample may be carry-over from other donors' samples. The V gene is TRBV30, the J gene TRBJ1-2; D gene unclear. In DNA form, the CDR3 reads TGTGCCTGGAAACCGGGAATGGTGGGCTATGGCTACACCTTC. As protein: CAWKPGMVGYGYTF.